Listed here are 14 T cell receptor beta chains from one sample, sequenced in a study of cytomegalovirus exposure and HLA in healthy donors. 60 Vbeta and 13 Jbeta primers were used in PCR. Assay: immunoSEQ multiplex PCR; the TCRdb copy retains only in-frame clones and omits some. The data contain 120,000 or so clones, around 86% of them singletons. Input material: PBMCs. The receptors were sampled from a man aged 30-40 years in good health and CMV-seronegative.

V and J are TRBV18 and TRBJ1-4, with a tentative D call TRBD1 (6 bases). V was pared by 1 base and J by 6 bases, with 12 bases between. Germline CDR1 and CDR2: KGHSH and LQKENI. The CDR3 runs to 15 residues. As DNA, the CDR3 is TGTGCCAGCTCACCACGGGGGGGCGTCTATGAAAAACTGTTTTTT. This encodes CASSPRGGVYEKLFF.

The genes are TRBV6-1 and TRBJ2-3, with 8 bases fitting TRBD2. With 8 bases clipped from V and 6 bases from J, the junction kept 13 bases outside the gene matches. CDR1 MNHNS and CDR2 SASEGT come from the germline V gene. CDR3 size: 15 residues. The CDR3 spells CASATAGTRIDTQYF. The CDR3 nucleotides are TGTGCCAGCGCGACCGCCGGGACTAGGATTGATACGCAGTATTTT.

This clone has a single count. The J gene is TRBJ1-1, the V gene TRBV6-5; no clear D gene. Trimming removed 6 bases at V and 6 bases at J, with 17 bases between. From germline, CDR1 is MNHEY and CDR2 SVGAGI. This CDR3 contains 14 residues. The CDR3 nucleotides are TGTGCCAGCAGACCAGGCCGGTCCCGGCCTGAAGCTTTCTTT. Its protein is CASRPGRSRPEAFF.

A remark on this clone: One end of the junction is discordant with germline, which a read error may explain. The gene calls are TRBV2 and TRBJ2-5, with 9 positions matching TRBD1. CDR1 SNHLY and CDR2 FYNNEI come from the germline V gene. This CDR3 spans 14 amino acids. DNA for the CDR3: TGTGCCAGCAGGATGACAGGGGGACAAGAGGCCCAGTACTTC. This encodes CASRMTGGQEAQYF.

The rearrangement links TRBV15 to TRBJ1-5; TRBD1 matches at 7 bases. This CDR3 contains 15 residues. The ends lost 2 bases at V and 2 bases at J; junction bases unmatched: 3. The germline V gene has CDR1 LNHNV and CDR2 YYDKDF (reference sequence). CDR3 protein: CATSRWDSGNQPQHF. The CDR3 coding sequence is TGTGCCACCAGCAGATGGGACAGCGGCAATCAGCCCCAGCATTTT.

The chain is built from TRBV7-2 and TRBJ1-6; 8 positions match TRBD1. V lost 5 bases and J lost 5; bases outside the gene matches: 2. CDR3 length: 14 amino acids. The germline gives CDR1 SGHTA, CDR2 FQGNSA. CDR3 region: CASSLDRDNSPLHF. CDR3 DNA: TGTGCCAGCAGCCTGGACAGGGATAATTCACCCCTCCACTTT.

This chain joins TRBV5-1 and TRBJ2-2; TRBD1 is a possible D gene (6 bases). V was trimmed by 2 bases and J by 3 bases, leaving 14 bases between them. The length of the CDR3 is 16 residues. Germline V gives CDR1 SGHRS, CDR2 YFSETQ. Written as DNA, the CDR3 is TGCGCCAGCAGCTTTGATGGGACAACTCACACCGGGGAGCTGTTTTTT. Protein: CASSFDGTTHTGELFF. Variable domain in full (rest from reference TRBV5-1 and TRBJ2-2): KAGVTQTPRYLIKTRGQQVTLSCSPISGHRSVSWYQQTPGQGLQFLFEYFSETQRNKGNFPGRFSGRQFSNSRSEMNVSTLELGDSALYLCASSFDGTTHTGELFFGEGSRLTVL.

The rearrangement joins TRBV4-1 to TRBJ2-2, with TRBD2 identical over 9 bases. The germline V gene encodes CDR1 MGHRA and CDR2 YSYEKL. With V trimmed by 4 bases and J by 6 bases, 6 bases remained unmatched. The CDR3 runs 15 residues. The DNA for the CDR3 is TGCGCCAGCAGCCGGTTACTAGCGGGCCCCGGGGAGCTGTTTTTT. It specifies CASSRLLAGPGELFF.

The chain carries TRBV19 and TRBJ1-1; 10 bases fit TRBD1. The length of the CDR3 is 15 residues. The germline gives CDR1 LNHDA, CDR2 SQIVND (reference sequence). After removal of 6 bases from V and 3 bases from J, the junction contained 7 bases not matched to a gene. The chain's CDR3 is CASRRTGGEYTEAFF. The CDR3, as DNA: TGTGCCAGTAGGAGGACAGGGGGGGAATACACTGAAGCTTTCTTT. The full variable domain, in which reference TRBV19 and TRBJ1-1 provide the parts outside the CDR3, is DGGITQSPKYLFRKEGQNVTLSCEQNLNHDAMYWYRQDPGQGLRLIYYSQIVNDFQKGDIAEGYSVSREKKESFPLTVTSAQKNPTAFYLCASRRTGGEYTEAFFGQGTRLTVV.

Notes on this clone: This specimen includes other DNA sequences encoding the same CDR3. V is TRBV7-9 and J is TRBJ1-2; 8 bases line up with TRBD1. V dropped 5 bases and J dropped 1; count of bases not matched to a gene: 6. The CDR3 consists of 15 residues. Germline loops: CDR1 SEHNR, CDR2 FQNEAQ (reference sequence). In nucleotides, the CDR3 is TGTGCCAGCAGCCCGCGGGACAGGATTAACTATGGCTACACCTTC. Its protein is CASSPRDRINYGYTF.

This chain joins TRBV7-2 and TRBJ2-1, with unresolved D. There are 12 residues in the CDR3. CDR1 is SGHTA, CDR2 FQGNSA, per germline. The germline V and J ends were trimmed by 4 bases and 4 bases, with 5 bases remaining between them. CDR3: CASSSQYNEQFF. As DNA, the CDR3 is TGTGCCAGCAGCTCCCAATACAATGAGCAGTTCTTC.

V and J are TRBV5-1 and TRBJ2-5; 8 bases match TRBD1. V was pared by 4 bases and J by 2 bases, with 7 bases of the junction left unmatched. CDR1 is SGHRS and CDR2 is YFSETQ in the germline V gene. CDR3 size: 15 residues. The CDR3 region is CASSPGQATQETQYF. In DNA form, the CDR3 reads TGCGCCAGCAGCCCGGGACAGGCGACTCAAGAGACCCAGTACTTC. The full variable domain, with the rest looked up from reference TRBV5-1 and TRBJ2-5, is KAGVTQTPRYLIKTRGQQVTLSCSPISGHRSVSWYQQTPGQGLQFLFEYFSETQRNKGNFPGRFSGRQFSNSRSEMNVSTLELGDSALYLCASSPGQATQETQYFGPGTRLLVL.

This sequence joins TRBV28 and TRBJ1-6; tentatively, D is TRBD1 (5 bases). This CDR3 is built from 17 residues. CDR1 MDHEN and CDR2 SYDVKM come from the germline V gene. V lost 7 bases and J 3 bases, leaving 19 bases between the germline ends. The CDR3 DNA follows: TGTGCCAGCAAGGGGCCATTGGGGGGGATCTATAATTCACCCCTCCACTTT. Translated: CASKGPLGGIYNSPLHF.

This clone occurred once. V gene TRBV5-6 combines with J gene TRBJ2-7; tentatively, D is TRBD2 (6 bases). The CDR3 has 15 amino acids. The V gene lost 1 base and the J gene lost 0 bases, with 11 bases spanning the gap. From germline, CDR1 is SGHDT and CDR2 YYEEEE. Written as DNA, the CDR3 is TGTGCCAGCAGCTTGCGGGGGTCCTCCTCCTACGAGCAGTACTTC. It translates to CASSLRGSSSYEQYF. Together with reference TRBV5-6 and TRBJ2-7, the CDR3 gives the full variable domain: DAGVTQSPTHLIKTRGQQVTLRCSPKSGHDTVSWYQQALGQGPQFIFQYYEEEERQRGNFPDRFSGHQFPNYSSELNVNALLLGDSALYLCASSLRGSSSYEQYFGPGTRLTVT.